This section outlines one TCR beta chain sequence together with its context. In the source study's methods: Estimated nucleated cell counts came from reference gene primer amplification. The method was immunoSEQ multiplex PCR; TCRdb's version includes in-frame clones alone and lacks a portion of them. V, J and clone size are taken as reported in that table, and D and trimming were inferred from the DNA itself. The sample has 25,000 to 35,000 clones, approximately 85% seen once; the top ten hold about 7%. The source of the sample is a study of blood T cell repertoires in COVID-19. Study information: Acute and convalescent COVID-19 specimens originated in the United States, Italy and Spain.

The CDR3 covers 14 residues. The germline V gene has CDR1 MDHEN and CDR2 SYDVKM. Trimming left V 7 bases short and J 5 bases short, with 18 bases between. The rearrangement joins TRBV28 to TRBJ2-7; D is unresolved. Sequenced input: peripheral blood. The receptor's source is a human donor in a cohort sampled during active COVID-19. In DNA, the CDR3 is TGTGCCAGCACCAATGACAATGCGCCTCACGAGCAGTACTTC. Its protein is CASTNDNAPHEQYF.